What follows are 19 T cell receptor beta chains derived from one specimen sequenced in a study of blood T cells in healthy people across ages. A second PCR, run for about 7 to 11 cycles, used a sample-barcoded 5' primer plus a J-beta primer mix. TCRdb re-called the 5' RACE reads with MiXCR, one entry per CDR3 protein. Of 1.5 million to 2 million distinct CDR3 sequences in the sample, about 50% were seen once. Sequencing was performed on blood. These TCRs come from a woman between 40 and 50 years old in good health.

This chain joins TRBV7-2 and TRBJ2-3, with D perhaps matching TRBD1 or TRBD2 (5 bases each). The CDR3 is 14 residues long. The V gene lost 3 bases and the J gene lost 7 bases, with 14 bases spanning the gap. Germline CDR1 reads SGHTA; CDR2 reads FQGNSA. This CDR3 is CASSLPGPGNTQYF. The CDR3 DNA is TGTGCCAGCAGCTTGCCAGGGCCGGGAAATACGCAGTATTTT.

V and J are TRBV20-1 and TRBJ1-2; D possibly corresponds to TRBD1 (6 bases). V shed 0 bases and J shed 6 bases, with 14 bases lying between them. Germline lookup yields CDR1 DFQATT and CDR2 SNEGSKA (reference sequence). This CDR3 spans 14 amino acids. The CDR3 reads CSARDRTVGDGYTF. The CDR3 DNA reads TGCAGTGCTAGAGACAGGACAGTTGGGGATGGCTACACCTTC.

CDR3 coding DNA: TGTGCCAGCAGCCAAGAGGGGACAGGGGTATCCATTAATGGCTACACCTTC. Translating it yields CASSQEGTGVSINGYTF. The chain recombines TRBV4-2 with TRBJ1-2; 10 bases match TRBD1. Losses at the gene ends were 0 bases for V and 6 bases for J; bases not matched to a gene: 10. In germline, CDR1 is LGHNA, CDR2 YNFKEQ. The CDR3 runs 17 residues.

The gene calls are TRBV5-1 and TRBJ2-1, with TRBD1 matching over 12 bases. The germline CDR1 and CDR2 sequences are SGHRS and YFSETQ. V lost 6 bases and J lost 14; bases outside the gene matches: 15. The CDR3 is 15 amino acids. This CDR3 is CASNTGTGGKRDEFF. The CDR3 region has the DNA TGCGCCAGCAATACCGGGACAGGGGGCAAAAGGGATGAGTTCTTC.

The chain couples TRBV29-1 to TRBJ2-7, with 9 bases fitting TRBD2. CDR3 size: 13 residues. V trimming: 5 bases; J trimming: 6 bases; junction bases outside the gene matches: 8. CDR1 and CDR2 (germline): SQVTM, ANQGSEA. As DNA, the CDR3 is TGCAGCGTTCGAGGCGGGGGGGCCGGCGAGCAGTACTTC. Encoded protein: CSVRGGGAGEQYF.

V usage is TRBV12-3 or TRBV12-4 and J usage is TRBJ1-2; 7 nucleotides line up with TRBD1. The CDR3 totals 15 residues. With 6 bases clipped from V and 4 bases from J, the junction kept 11 bases outside the gene matches. CDR3 sequence: CASSPKGGGSYGYTF. CDR3 nucleotide sequence: TGTGCCAGCAGCCCAAAAGGAGGGGGCAGCTATGGCTACACCTTC.

The rearrangement links TRBV7-2 to TRBJ2-4; 9 bases align to TRBD1. The DNA end lines up better with TRBJ2-7; the J call may be wrong. Looked up from germline, CDR1 is SGHTA and CDR2 is FQGNSA. CDR3 length: 17 residues. CDR3 DNA sequence: TGTGCCAGCAGGGGGACAGGGTCAAGAAATGGCCTATACGAGCAGTACTTC. Translation: CASRGTGSRNGLYEQYF.

The chain recombines TRBV7-2 with TRBJ2-1; TRBD1 agrees at 7 bases. Germline loops: CDR1 SGHTA, CDR2 FQGNSA. The CDR3 contains 13 residues. V dropped 4 bases and J dropped 13; count of bases not matched to a gene: 10. The CDR3 nucleotides read TGTGCCAGCAGCTCCGGACAGGCTGGGACCCAGTTCTTC. Its protein product is CASSSGQAGTQFF.

A few counts support this clonotype. The chain combines TRBV4-2 with TRBJ2-5; the D gene is possibly TRBD2 (5 bases). The germline gives CDR1 LGHNA, CDR2 YNFKEQ. Trimming pared 0 bases from V and 7 bases from J, leaving 18 bases between. CDR3 size: 16 residues. The CDR3 DNA reads as TGTGCCAGCAGCCAAGATTTAGAGGGCCCGGTGAGGACCCAGTACTTC. This codes for CASSQDLEGPVRTQYF.

The chain couples TRBV2 to TRBJ1-1, with D unresolved. This CDR3 is 13 amino acids long. Trimming stripped 7 bases from V and 0 bases from J, with 9 bases between. Germline V lookup: CDR1 SNHLY, CDR2 FYNNEI. The CDR3 here is CASNDGLNTEAFF. CDR3 sequence (DNA): TGTGCCAGCAATGACGGATTGAACACTGAAGCTTTCTTT.

V is TRBV25-1 and J is TRBJ1-1; 10 bases agree with TRBD1. The CDR3 runs to 13 residues. V was pared by 4 bases and J by 5 bases, with 1 base of the junction left unmatched. The germline V gene has CDR1 MGHDK and CDR2 SYGVNS. CDR3: CASSGQGATEAFF. The CDR3 DNA follows: TGTGCCAGCAGTGGACAGGGGGCGACTGAAGCTTTCTTT.

CDR3 nucleotides: TGCAGCGCATGGGGGGGTTCACTAGCCAAAAACATTCAGTACTTC. Its translation is CSAWGGSLAKNIQYF. This rearrangement joins TRBV29-1 to TRBJ2-4; TRBD2 matches at 7 bases. The length of the CDR3 is 15 residues. Germline V gives CDR1 SQVTM, CDR2 ANQGSEA. The trim removed 7 bases at V and 0 bases at J, leaving 9 bases unmatched. Variable domain in full (rest from reference TRBV29-1 and TRBJ2-4): SAVISQKPSRDICQRGTSLTIQCQVDSQVTMMFWYRQQPGQSLTLIATANQGSEATYESGFVIDKFPISRPNLTFSTLTVSNMSPEDSSIYLCSAWGGSLAKNIQYFGAGTRLSVL.

The rearrangement joins TRBV5-6 to TRBJ2-5; D is perhaps TRBD1 or TRBD2 (5 bases each). With the DNA end fitting TRBJ2-7 better, the J assignment may be wrong. Germline V lookup: CDR1 SGHDT, CDR2 YYEEEE. This CDR3 region has 14 residues. CDR3 protein: CASSPGDALYEQYF. In DNA form, the CDR3 reads TGTGCCAGCAGCCCCGGGGACGCCCTCTACGAGCAGTACTTC.

The chain has TRBV7-6 and TRBJ1-4; 7 nucleotides agree with TRBD1. The germline V gene encodes CDR1 SGHVS and CDR2 FNYEAQ. Germline trimming cut 4 bases from V and 12 bases from J; bases unmatched to any gene: 11. This CDR3 is built from 14 residues. The DNA of the CDR3 is TGTGCCAGCAGCTCCTCCAAACCGGGACAGCAACTGTTTTTT. Its translation: CASSSSKPGQQLFF.

The V gene is TRBV2, the J gene TRBJ2-1; D unresolved. Deletions cut 0 bases from V and 3 bases from J, with 3 bases between. CDR3 length equals 13 residues. Germline CDR1 is SNHLY and CDR2 is FYNNEI. For the CDR3, the DNA is TGTGCCAGCAGTGAAGCCCTCTACAATGAGCAGTTCTTC. This sequence encodes CASSEALYNEQFF.

The chain recombines TRBV19 with TRBJ1-2; TRBD1 agrees at 7 bases. Germline trimming cut 5 bases from V and 4 bases from J; bases unmatched to any gene: 10. The CDR3 covers 15 residues. Germline V gives CDR1 LNHDA, CDR2 SQIVND (reference sequence). In nucleotides, the CDR3 is TGTGCCAGTAGTTCCGCCGGACAGGCCGCCTATGGCTACACCTTC. It codes for CASSSAGQAAYGYTF.

V gene TRBV28 combines with J gene TRBJ2-7, with 12 bases matching TRBD2. There are 16 residues in the CDR3. Germline assignment: CDR1 MDHEN and CDR2 SYDVKM. V lost 3 bases to trimming and J lost 4 bases; unmatched junction nucleotides: 7. In DNA form, the CDR3 reads TGTGCCAGCAGTTTGCCACTAGCGGGAGGACGATACGAGCAGTACTTC. Translating gives CASSLPLAGGRYEQYF. Filled out from reference TRBV28 and TRBJ2-7, the complete variable domain reads DVKVTQSSRYLVKRTGEKVFLECVQDMDHENMFWYRQDPGLGLRLIYFSYDVKMKEKGDIPEGYSVSREKKERFSLILESASTNQTSMYLCASSLPLAGGRYEQYFGPGTRLTVT.

This clonotype was seen only a few times. The chain has TRBV6-2 or TRBV6-3 and TRBJ2-1; 12 bases match TRBD2. Germline values: CDR1 MNHEY, CDR2 SVGEGT. Losses at the gene ends were 3 bases for V and 6 bases for J; bases not matched to a gene: 3. The CDR3 extends over 15 amino acids. This CDR3 is CASSYGLAGFNEQFF. CDR3 bases: TGTGCCAGCAGTTATGGACTAGCGGGGTTCAATGAGCAGTTCTTC.

The table lists this clonotype with many counts. The gene calls are TRBV4-1 and TRBJ2-1; 9 nucleotides align to TRBD2. The CDR3 covers 20 residues. V lost 0 bases to trimming and J lost 4 bases; unmatched junction nucleotides: 16. CDR1 is MGHRA and CDR2 is YSYEKL in the germline V gene. DNA for the CDR3: TGCGCCAGCAGCCAAGATCGGGCCAGCGGGGGGACCGGCCCTTACAATGAGCAGTTCTTC. Amino acid sequence: CASSQDRASGGTGPYNEQFF.